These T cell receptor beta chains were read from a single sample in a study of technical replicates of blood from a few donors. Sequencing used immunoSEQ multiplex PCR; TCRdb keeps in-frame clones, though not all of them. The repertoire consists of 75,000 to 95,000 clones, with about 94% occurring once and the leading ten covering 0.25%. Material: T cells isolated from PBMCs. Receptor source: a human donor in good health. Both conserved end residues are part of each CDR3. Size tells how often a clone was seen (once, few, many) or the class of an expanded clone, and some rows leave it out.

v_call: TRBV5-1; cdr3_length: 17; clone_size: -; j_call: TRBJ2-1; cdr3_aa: CASGRGLAGLSYNEQFF
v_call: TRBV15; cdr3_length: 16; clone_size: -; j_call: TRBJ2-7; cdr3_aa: CATSRDRRDRAYEQYF
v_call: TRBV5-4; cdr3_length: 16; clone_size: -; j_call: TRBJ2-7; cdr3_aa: CASSLEQTRSIYEQYF
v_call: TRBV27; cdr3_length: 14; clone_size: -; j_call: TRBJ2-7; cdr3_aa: CASSAGQGAYEQYF
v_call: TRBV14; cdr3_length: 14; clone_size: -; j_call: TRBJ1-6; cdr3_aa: CASSQNRVGSPLHF
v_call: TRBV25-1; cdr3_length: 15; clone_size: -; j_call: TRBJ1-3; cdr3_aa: CASSDRGSVGNTIYF
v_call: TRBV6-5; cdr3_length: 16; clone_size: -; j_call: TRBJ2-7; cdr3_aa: CASSSLGARVMSEQYF
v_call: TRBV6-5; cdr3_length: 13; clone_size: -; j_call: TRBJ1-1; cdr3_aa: CASLNSGGTEAFF
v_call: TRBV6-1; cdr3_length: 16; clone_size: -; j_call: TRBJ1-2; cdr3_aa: CASSELGEDRRHGYTF
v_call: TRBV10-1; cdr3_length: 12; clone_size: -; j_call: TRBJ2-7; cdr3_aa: CASSEGQYEQYF
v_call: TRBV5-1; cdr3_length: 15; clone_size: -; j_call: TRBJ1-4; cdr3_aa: CASSDTGTGNEKLFF
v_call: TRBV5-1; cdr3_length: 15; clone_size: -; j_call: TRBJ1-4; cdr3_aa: CASSADGGADEKLFF
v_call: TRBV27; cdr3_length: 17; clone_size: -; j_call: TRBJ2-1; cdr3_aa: CASSKLLAGSGYNEQFF
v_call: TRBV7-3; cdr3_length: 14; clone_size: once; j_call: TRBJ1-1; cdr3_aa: CASSFTGVNTEAFF
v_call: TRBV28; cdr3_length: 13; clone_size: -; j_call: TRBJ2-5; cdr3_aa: CASSKAPQETQYF
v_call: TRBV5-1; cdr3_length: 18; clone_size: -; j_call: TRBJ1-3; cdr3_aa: CASSLDLNGQGYGNTIYF
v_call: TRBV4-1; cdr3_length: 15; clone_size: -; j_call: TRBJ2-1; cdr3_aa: CASSQGGSEYNEQFF
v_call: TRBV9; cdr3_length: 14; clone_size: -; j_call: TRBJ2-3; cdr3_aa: CASRPEPGTDTQYF
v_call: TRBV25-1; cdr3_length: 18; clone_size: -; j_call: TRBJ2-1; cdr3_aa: CASSGWEGPGGAVYEQFF
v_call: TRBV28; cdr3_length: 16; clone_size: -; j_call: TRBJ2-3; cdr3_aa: CASSLLGTLSTDTQYF
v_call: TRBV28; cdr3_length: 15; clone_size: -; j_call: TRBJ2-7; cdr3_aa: CASSSMTSGRGEQYF
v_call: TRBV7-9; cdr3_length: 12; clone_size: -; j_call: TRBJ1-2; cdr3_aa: CASSRTVYGYTF
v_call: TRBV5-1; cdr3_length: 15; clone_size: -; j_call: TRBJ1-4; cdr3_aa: CASSLVQGFNEKLFF
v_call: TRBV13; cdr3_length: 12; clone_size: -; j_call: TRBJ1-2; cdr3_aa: CASSLGQNGYTF
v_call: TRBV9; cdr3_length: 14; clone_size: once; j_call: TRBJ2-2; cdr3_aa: CASSPQEATGELFF
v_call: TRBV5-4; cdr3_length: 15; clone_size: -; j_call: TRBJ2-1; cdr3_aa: CASSSAGGMSNEQFF
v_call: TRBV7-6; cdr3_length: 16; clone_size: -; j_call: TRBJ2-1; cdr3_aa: CASSLVPSGTYNEQFF
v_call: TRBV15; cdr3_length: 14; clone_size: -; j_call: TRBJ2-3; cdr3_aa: CATSREMTSDTQYF
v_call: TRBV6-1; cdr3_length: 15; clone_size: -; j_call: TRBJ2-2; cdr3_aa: CASSEIPTLTGELFF
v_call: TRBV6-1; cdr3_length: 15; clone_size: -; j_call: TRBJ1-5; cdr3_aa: CASSEGLQGTQPQHF
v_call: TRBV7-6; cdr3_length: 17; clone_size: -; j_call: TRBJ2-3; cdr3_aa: CASSLVLGGRSTDTQYF
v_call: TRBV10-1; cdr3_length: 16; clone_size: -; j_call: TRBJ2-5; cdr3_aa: CASSESGRGVEETQYF
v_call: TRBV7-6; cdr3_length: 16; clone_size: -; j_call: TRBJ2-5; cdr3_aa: CASSLRLAGNQETQYF
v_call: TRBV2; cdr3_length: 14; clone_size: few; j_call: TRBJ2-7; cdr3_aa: CAGASLKGFYEQYF
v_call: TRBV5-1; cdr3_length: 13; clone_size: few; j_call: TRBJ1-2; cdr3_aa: CASSYGTDYGYTF
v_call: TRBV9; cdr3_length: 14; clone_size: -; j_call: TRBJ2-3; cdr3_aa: CASSVVGVTDTQYF
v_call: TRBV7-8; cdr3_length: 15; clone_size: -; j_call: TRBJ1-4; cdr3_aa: CASSPQDRGGEKLFF
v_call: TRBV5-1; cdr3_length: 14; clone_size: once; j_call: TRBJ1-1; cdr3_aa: CASSLPQGNTEAFF